This note documents a single T cell receptor beta chain sequence. V shed 0 bases, J shed 6 bases, and the junction held 13 bases outside the gene matches. Germline V lookup: CDR1 LGHNA, CDR2 YNFKEQ. The length of the CDR3 is 18 residues. This sample was included in a study of blood T cell repertoires in COVID-19. Study in general: Samples taken during acute and convalescent COVID-19 were collected in the United States, Italy and Spain. The cDNA or gDNA used as material had been derived from T cells, B-cell-depleted T cells, or PBMCs.

Authors' analysis steps: Cell counts per sample came from amplifying reference gene primers. The protocol was immunoSEQ multiplex PCR, while the TCRdb copy is restricted to in-frame clones and leaves out a portion. The D gene and trimming were derived from the DNA, and the V and J assignments and clone size from that table. The sample has approximately 100,000 clones; more than 70% are singletons. This receptor was taken from a young woman with acute or convalescent COVID-19. This chain connects TRBV4-2 to TRBJ1-5, with 8 bases identical to TRBD1. The sequencing input was peripheral blood. CDR3 amino acids: CASSQETPGTGGFQPQHF. The CDR3 nucleotides read TGTGCCAGCAGCCAAGAAACTCCCGGGACAGGAGGATTTCAGCCCCAGCATTTT.